This T cell receptor beta chain was captured by sequencing in a study of cytomegalovirus exposure and HLA in healthy donors. Study-wide results and limits: Prior analysis indicated that the majority of TCR beta V segments exhibited productivity approximately 87% or approximately 30% of the time.

The CDR3 loop spans 16 amino acids. The V segment lost 2 bases and the J segment 5 bases; nucleotides outside the gene matches: 12. Germline lookup yields CDR1 MNHNS and CDR2 SASEGT. PCR primers comprised 60 Vbeta and 13 Jbeta primers. The table came from immunoSEQ multiplex PCR; TCRdb's copy has only in-frame clones and leaves some out. Found here are roughly 160,000 clones, under 85% of them singletons; the top ten hold roughly 1.7%. A remark on this clone: The antigen is unknown.

Sequencing was performed on PBMCs. This TCR derives from a woman aged 25 to 39 in good health and CMV-seronegative. The chain has TRBV6-1 and TRBJ2-7; 7 bases fit TRBD2. CDR3 DNA sequence: TGTGCCAGCAGTGAACCCGCGCGGGGAGGGGCAGACGAGCAGTACTTC. It is translated as CASSEPARGGADEQYF.